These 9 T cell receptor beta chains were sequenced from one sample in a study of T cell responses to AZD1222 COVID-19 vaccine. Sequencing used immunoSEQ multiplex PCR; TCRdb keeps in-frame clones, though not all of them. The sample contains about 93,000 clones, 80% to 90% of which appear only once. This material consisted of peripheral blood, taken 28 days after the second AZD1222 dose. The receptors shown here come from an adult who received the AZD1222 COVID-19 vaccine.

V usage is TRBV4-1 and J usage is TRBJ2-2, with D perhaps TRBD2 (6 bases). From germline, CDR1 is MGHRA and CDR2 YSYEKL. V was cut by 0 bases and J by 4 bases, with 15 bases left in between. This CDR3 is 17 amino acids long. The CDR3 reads CASSQEPAGPSTGELFF. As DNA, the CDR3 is TGCGCCAGCAGCCAAGAACCCGCGGGACCAAGCACCGGGGAGCTGTTTTTT.

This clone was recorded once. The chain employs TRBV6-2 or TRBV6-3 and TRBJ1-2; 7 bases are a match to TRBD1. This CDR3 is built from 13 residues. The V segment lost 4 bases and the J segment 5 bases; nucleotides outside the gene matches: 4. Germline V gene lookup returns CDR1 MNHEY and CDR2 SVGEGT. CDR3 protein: CASSWEQGYGYTF. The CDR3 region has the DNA TGTGCCAGCAGTTGGGAACAGGGGTATGGCTACACCTTC.

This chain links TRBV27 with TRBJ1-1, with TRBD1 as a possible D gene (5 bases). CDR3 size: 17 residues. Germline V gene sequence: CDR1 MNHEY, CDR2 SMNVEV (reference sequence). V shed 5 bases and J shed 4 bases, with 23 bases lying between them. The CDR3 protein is CASSPSVGGARSTEAFF. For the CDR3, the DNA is TGTGCCAGCAGTCCCTCCGTTGGTGGGGCGAGGAGCACTGAAGCTTTCTTT.

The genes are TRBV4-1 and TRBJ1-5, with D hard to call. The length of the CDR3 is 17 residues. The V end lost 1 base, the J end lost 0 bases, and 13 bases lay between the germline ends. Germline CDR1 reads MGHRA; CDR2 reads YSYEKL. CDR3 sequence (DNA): TGCGCCAGCAGCCAAGGGTCCTGGCCCGTTAGCAATCAGCCCCAGCATTTT. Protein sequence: CASSQGSWPVSNQPQHF.

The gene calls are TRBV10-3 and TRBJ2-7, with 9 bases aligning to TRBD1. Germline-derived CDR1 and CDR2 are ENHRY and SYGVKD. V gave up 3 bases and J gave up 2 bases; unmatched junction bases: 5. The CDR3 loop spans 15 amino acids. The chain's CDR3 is CAISDLTGGAYEQYF. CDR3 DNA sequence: TGTGCCATCAGTGACCTGACAGGGGGGGCCTACGAGCAGTACTTC.

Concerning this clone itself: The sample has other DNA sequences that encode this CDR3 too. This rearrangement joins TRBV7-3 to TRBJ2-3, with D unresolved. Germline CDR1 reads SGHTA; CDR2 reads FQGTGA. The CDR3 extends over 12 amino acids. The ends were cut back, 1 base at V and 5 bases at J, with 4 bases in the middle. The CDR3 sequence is CASSLNGDTQYF. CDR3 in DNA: TGTGCCAGCAGCTTAAATGGAGATACGCAGTATTTT.

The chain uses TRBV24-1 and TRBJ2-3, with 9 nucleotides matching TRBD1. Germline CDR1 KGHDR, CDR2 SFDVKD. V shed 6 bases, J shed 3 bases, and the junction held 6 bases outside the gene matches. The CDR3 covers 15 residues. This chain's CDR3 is CATSLGQGRTDTQYF. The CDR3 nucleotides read TGTGCCACCAGTCTCGGACAGGGGAGGACAGATACGCAGTATTTT.

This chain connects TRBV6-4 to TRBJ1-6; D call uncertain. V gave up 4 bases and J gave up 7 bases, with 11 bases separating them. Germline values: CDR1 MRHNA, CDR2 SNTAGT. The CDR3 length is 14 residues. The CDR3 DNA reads TGTGCCAGCAGTGTGGATGGCTTGAATTCACCCCTCCACTTT. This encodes CASSVDGLNSPLHF.

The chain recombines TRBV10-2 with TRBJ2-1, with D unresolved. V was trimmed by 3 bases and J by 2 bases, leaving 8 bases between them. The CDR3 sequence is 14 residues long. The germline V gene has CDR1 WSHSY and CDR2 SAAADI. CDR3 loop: CASSETGPYNEQFF. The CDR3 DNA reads TGCGCCAGCAGTGAAACTGGCCCCTACAATGAGCAGTTCTTC.